The source of this T cell receptor beta chain is a study of blood T cell repertoires in COVID-19. Background on the study: Samples came from the United States, Italy and Spain, spanning acute and convalescent COVID-19. Sources were T cells, B-cell-depleted T cells, or PBMCs; the material itself was cDNA or gDNA.

In the original processing: It was from reference gene primer amplification that nucleated cell counts were estimated. Generated by immunoSEQ multiplex PCR, the TCRdb table keeps only in-frame clones and is missing some. Clonal size and the V and J genes are those of that table, whereas D and trimming came from the DNA. The sample includes fewer than 150,000 clones, approximately 83% of them seen just once. Trimming left V 4 bases short and J 4 bases short, with 10 bases between. CDR1 SGHVS and CDR2 FNYEAQ come from the germline V gene. The CDR3 is 13 amino acids. Sequenced material: peripheral blood. This chain joins TRBV7-6 and TRBJ2-5, with D maybe TRBD2 (6 bases). The sequence came from a woman in her forties or fifties who had recovered from COVID-19. The CDR3 region has the DNA TGTGCCAGCAGCTACTTGGGGGGAGAGACCCAGTACTTC. Its translation is CASSYLGGETQYF.